This T cell receptor beta chain emerged from a study of response to subunit inactivated influenza vaccine. Germline assignment: CDR1 DFQATT and CDR2 SNEGSKA (reference sequence). Trimming removed 0 bases from V and 6 bases from J; junction bases left unmatched: 17. CDR3 size: 17 residues. This clonotype came up a few times. Its antigen is still unknown. MiXCR, run by TCRdb on the RT-PCR reads, gives a single entry per CDR3 protein. Of 450,000 to 600,000 distinct CDR3 sequences in the sample, around 8% were seen once. General study findings and limits: A suggestion made by the authors is that each seasonal influenza vaccination recruits few new T cells.

The sample here was PBMCs from blood, taken about 24 months after vaccination. This chain joins TRBV20-1 and TRBJ2-7; 7 nucleotides agree with TRBD2. The TCR comes from a man in his fifties or sixties who received an inactivated influenza vaccine. The CDR3 sequence is CSARDIRQGGRLAEQYF. CDR3 coding DNA: TGCAGTGCTAGAGATATCCGTCAGGGAGGGAGGTTGGCCGAGCAGTACTTC.